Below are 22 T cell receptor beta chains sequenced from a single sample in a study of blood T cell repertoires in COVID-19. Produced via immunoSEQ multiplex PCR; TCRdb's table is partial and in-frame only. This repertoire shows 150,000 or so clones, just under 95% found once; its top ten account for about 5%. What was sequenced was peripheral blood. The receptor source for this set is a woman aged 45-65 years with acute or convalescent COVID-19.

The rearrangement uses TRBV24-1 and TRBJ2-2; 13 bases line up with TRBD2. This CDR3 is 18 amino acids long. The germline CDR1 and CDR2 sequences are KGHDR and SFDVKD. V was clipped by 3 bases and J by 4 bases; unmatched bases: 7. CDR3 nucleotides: TGTGCCACCAGTGATCCCCTTACTAGCGGGGGGGCCACCGGGGAGCTGTTTTTT. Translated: CATSDPLTSGGATGELFF.

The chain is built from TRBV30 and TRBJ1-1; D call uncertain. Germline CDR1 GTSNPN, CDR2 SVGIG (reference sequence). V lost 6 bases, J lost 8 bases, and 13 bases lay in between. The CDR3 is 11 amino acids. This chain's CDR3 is CACLMWYEAFF. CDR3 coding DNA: TGTGCCTGCCTAATGTGGTACGAAGCTTTCTTT.

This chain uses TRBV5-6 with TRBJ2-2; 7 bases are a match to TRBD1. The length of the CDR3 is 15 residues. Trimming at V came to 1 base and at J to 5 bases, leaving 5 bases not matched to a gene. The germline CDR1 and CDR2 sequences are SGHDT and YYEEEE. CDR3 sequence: CASSLTLTGTGELFF. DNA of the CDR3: TGTGCCAGCAGCTTGACCCTGACAGGGACCGGGGAGCTGTTTTTT.

The CDR3 reads CASSLGVGRGNEKLFF. CDR3 coding DNA: TGTGCCAGCAGCTTAGGAGTGGGCAGGGGTAATGAAAAACTGTTTTTT. The chain combines TRBV7-6 with TRBJ1-4; TRBD1 might be the D (6 bases). This CDR3 spans 16 amino acids. The germline V and J ends were trimmed by 1 base and 4 bases, with 13 bases remaining between them. Germline V gene data show CDR1 as SGHVS and CDR2 as FNYEAQ.

The CDR3 nucleotides are TGCGCCAGCAGCCAAGTAATCAGGATCGGATACGCCGGGGAGCTGTTTTTT. Translated, it gives CASSQVIRIGYAGELFF. The chain is built from TRBV4-1 and TRBJ2-2; D uncertain. The length of the CDR3 is 17 residues. Germline V gene lookup returns CDR1 MGHRA and CDR2 YSYEKL. V dropped 1 base and J dropped 6 bases, with 18 bases sitting between them.

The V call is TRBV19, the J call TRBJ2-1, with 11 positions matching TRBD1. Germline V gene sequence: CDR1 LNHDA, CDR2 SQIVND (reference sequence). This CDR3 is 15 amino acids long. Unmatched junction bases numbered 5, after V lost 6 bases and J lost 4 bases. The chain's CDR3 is CASSLDRGPYNEQFF. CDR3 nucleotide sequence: TGTGCCAGTAGCTTGGACAGGGGGCCGTACAATGAGCAGTTCTTC.

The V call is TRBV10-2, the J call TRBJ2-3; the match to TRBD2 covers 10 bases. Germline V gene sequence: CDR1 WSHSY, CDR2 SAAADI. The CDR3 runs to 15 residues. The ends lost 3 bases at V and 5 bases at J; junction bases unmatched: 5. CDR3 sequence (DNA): TGCGCCAGCAGTGAAACTAGCGGGGTTGGAGATACGCAGTATTTT. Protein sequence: CASSETSGVGDTQYF.

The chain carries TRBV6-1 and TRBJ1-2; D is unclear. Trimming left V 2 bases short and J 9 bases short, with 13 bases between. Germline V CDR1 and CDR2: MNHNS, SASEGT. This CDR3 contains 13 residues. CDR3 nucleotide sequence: TGTGCCAGCAGTGAAAGCAGCGACGGTCGCTACACCTTC. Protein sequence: CASSESSDGRYTF.

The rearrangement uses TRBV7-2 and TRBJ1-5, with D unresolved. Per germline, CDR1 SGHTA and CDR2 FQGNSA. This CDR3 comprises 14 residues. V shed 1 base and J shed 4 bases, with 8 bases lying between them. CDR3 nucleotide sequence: TGTGCCAGCAGCTTAGAGAGTCGGAATCAGCCCCAGCATTTT. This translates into CASSLESRNQPQHF. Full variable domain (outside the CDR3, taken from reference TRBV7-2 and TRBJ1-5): GAGVSQSPSNKVTEKGKDVELRCDPISGHTALYWYRQSLGQGLEFLIYFQGNSAPDKSGLPSDRFSAERTGGSVSTLTIQRTQQEDSAVYLCASSLESRNQPQHFGDGTRLSIL.

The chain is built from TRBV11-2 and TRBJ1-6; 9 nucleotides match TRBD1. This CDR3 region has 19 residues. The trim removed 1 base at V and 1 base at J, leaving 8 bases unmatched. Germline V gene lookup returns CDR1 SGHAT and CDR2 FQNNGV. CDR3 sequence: CASSLASPGTGSYNSPLHF. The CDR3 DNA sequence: TGTGCCAGCAGCTTAGCCAGCCCCGGGACAGGGTCCTATAATTCACCCCTCCACTTT.

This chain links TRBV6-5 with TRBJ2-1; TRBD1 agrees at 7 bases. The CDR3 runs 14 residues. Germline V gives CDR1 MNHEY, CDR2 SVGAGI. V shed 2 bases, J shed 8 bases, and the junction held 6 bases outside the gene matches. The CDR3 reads CASSYTGTVHEQFF. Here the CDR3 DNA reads TGTGCCAGCAGTTACACCGGGACAGTACATGAGCAGTTCTTC.

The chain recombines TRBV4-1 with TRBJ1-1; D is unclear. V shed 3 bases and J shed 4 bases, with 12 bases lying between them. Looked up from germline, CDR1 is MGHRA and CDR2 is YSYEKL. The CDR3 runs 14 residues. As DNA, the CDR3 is TGCGCCAGCAGCCACCCTTTTCGGGGCACTGAAGCTTTCTTT. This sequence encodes CASSHPFRGTEAFF.

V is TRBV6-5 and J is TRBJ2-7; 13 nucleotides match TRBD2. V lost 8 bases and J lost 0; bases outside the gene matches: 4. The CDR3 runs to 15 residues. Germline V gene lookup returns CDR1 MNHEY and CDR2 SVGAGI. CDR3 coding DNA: TGTGCCAGCGGAGGACTAGCGGGGGACTCCTACGAGCAGTACTTC. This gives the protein CASGGLAGDSYEQYF.

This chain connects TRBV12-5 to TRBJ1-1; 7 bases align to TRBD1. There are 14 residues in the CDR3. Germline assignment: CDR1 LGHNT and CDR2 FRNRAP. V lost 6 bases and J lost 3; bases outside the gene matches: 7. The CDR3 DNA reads TGTGCTAGTGGAGAGCAGGGGGTCGACACTGAAGCTTTCTTT. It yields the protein CASGEQGVDTEAFF. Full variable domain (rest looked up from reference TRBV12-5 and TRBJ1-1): DARVTQTPRHKVTEMGQEVTMRCQPILGHNTVFWYRQTMMQGLELLAYFRNRAPLDDSGMPKDRFSAEMPDATLATLKIQPSEPRDSAVYFCASGEQGVDTEAFFGQGTRLTVV.

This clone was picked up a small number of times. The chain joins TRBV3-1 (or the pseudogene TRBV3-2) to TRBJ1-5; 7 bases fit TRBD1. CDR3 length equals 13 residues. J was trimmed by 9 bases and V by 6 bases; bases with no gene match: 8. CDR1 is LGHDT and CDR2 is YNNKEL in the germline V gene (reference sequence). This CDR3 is CASRSLQGGPQHF. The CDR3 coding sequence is TGTGCCAGCAGGTCACTCCAGGGGGGGCCCCAGCATTTT.

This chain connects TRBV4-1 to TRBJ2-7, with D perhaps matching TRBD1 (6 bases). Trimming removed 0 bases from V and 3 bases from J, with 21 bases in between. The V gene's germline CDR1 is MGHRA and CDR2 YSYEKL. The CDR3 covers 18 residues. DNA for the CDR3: TGCGCCAGCAGCCAAGAGCCGGGGCTAGGGCAGGGGCACTACGAGCAGTACTTC. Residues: CASSQEPGLGQGHYEQYF.

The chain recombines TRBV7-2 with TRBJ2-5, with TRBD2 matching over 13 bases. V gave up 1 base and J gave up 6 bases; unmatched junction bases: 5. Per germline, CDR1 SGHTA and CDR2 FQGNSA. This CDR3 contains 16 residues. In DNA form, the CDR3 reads TGTGCCAGCAGCTTAGGACTAGCGGGAGGAGAAAAGACCCAGTACTTC. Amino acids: CASSLGLAGGEKTQYF.

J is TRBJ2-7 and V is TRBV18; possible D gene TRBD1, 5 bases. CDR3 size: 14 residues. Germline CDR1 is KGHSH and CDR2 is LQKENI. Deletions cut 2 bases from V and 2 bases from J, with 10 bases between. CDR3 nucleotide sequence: TGTGCCAGCTCACCATCCCAAGGGGCCTACGAGCAGTACTTC. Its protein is CASSPSQGAYEQYF.

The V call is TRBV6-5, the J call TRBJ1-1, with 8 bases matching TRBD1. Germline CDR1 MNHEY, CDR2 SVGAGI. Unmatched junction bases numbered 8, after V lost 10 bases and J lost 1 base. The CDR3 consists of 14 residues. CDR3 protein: CAIKPQGANTEAFF. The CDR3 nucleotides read TGTGCCATCAAACCTCAGGGGGCGAACACTGAAGCTTTCTTT.

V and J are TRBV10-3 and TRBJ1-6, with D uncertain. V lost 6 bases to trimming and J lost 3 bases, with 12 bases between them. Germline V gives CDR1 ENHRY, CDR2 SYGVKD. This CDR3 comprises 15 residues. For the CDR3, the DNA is TGTGCCATCAGGAGGGAGGATAACTATAATTCACCCCTCCACTTT. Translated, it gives CAIRREDNYNSPLHF.

Here the CDR3 reads CASSSPSGLAGGGNEQFF. CDR3 nucleotide sequence: TGTGCCAGCAGTTCTCCCTCGGGGTTGGCGGGGGGTGGCAATGAGCAGTTCTTC. The chain combines TRBV6-4 with TRBJ2-1; 8 nucleotides align to TRBD2. Germline V gene data show CDR1 as MRHNA and CDR2 as SNTAGT. CDR3 size: 18 residues. J was trimmed by 6 bases and V by 5 bases; bases with no gene match: 18.

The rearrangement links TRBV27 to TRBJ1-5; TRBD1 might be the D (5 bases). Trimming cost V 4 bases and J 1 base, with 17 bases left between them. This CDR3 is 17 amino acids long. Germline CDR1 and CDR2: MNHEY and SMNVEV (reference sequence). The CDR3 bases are TGTGCCAGCAGTTCCGCACGTCAGGGTCGCAGCAATCAGCCCCAGCATTTT. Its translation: CASSSARQGRSNQPQHF.